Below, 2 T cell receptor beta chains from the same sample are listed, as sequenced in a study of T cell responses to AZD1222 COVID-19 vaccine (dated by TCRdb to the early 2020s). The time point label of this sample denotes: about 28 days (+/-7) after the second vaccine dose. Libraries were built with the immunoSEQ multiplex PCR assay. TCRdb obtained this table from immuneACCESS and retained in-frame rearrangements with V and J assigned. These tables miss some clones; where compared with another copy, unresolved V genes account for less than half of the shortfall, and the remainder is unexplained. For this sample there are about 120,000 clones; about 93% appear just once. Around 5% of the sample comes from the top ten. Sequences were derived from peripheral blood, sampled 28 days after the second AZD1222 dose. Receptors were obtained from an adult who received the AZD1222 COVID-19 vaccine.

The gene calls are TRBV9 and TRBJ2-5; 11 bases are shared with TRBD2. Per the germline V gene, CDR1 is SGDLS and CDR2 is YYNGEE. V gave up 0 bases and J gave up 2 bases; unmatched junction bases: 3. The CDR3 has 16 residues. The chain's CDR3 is CASSVAGTSGQETQYF. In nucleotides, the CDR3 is TGTGCCAGCAGCGTAGCTGGGACTAGCGGACAAGAGACCCAGTACTTC.

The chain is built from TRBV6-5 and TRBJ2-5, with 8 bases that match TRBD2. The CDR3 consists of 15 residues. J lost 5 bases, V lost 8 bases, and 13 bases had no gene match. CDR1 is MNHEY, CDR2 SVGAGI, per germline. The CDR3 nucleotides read TGTGCCAGCCAGACCCGGGGGGGACCGGCGGAGACCCAGTACTTC. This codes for CASQTRGGPAETQYF.